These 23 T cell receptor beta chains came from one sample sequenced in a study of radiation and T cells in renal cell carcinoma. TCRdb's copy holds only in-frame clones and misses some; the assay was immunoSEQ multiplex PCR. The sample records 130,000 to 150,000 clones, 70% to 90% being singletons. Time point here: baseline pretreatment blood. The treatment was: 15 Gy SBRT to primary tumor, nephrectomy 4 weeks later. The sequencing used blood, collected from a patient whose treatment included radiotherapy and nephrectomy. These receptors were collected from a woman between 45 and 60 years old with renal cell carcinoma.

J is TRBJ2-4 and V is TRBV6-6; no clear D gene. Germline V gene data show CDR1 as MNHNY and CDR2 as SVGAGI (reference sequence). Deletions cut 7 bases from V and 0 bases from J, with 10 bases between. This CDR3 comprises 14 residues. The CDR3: CASTSLLAKNIQYF. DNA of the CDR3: TGTGCCAGCACCTCCTTATTAGCCAAAAACATTCAGTACTTC.

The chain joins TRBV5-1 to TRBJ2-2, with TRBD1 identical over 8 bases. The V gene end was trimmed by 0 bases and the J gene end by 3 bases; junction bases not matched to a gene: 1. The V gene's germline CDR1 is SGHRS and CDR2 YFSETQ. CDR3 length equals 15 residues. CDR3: CASSLEDRDTGELFF. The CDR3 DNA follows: TGCGCCAGCAGCTTGGAGGACAGGGACACCGGGGAGCTGTTTTTT.

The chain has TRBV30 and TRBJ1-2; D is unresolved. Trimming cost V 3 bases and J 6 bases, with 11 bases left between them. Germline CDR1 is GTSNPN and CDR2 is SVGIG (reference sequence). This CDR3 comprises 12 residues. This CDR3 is CAWSPGSDGYTF. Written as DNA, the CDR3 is TGTGCCTGGAGCCCAGGTTCGGATGGCTACACCTTC. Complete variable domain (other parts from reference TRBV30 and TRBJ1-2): SQTIHQWPATLVQPVGSPLSLECTVEGTSNPNLYWYRQAAGRGLQLLFYSVGIGQISSEVPQNLSASRPQDRQFILSSKKLLLSDSGFYLCAWSPGSDGYTFGSGTRLTVV.

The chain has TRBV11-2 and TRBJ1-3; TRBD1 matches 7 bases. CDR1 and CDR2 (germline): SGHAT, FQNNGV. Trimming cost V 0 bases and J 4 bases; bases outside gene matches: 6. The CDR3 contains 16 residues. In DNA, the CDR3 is TGTGCCAGCAGCTTAGATCGAGTGACAGGGGGAAACACCATATATTTT. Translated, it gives CASSLDRVTGGNTIYF.

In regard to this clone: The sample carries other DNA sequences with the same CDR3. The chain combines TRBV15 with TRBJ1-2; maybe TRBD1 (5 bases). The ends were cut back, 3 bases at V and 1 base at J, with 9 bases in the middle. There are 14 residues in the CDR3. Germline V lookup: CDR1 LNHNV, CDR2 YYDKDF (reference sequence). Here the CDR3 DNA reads TGTGCCACCAGCAGGGGGGACGGTAACTATGGCTACACCTTC. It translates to CATSRGDGNYGYTF.

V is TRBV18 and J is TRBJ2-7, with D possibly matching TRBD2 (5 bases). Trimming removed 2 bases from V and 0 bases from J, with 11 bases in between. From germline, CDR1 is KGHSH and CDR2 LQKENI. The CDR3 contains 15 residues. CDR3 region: CASSPETGSSYEQYF. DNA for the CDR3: TGTGCCAGCTCACCAGAAACGGGGAGCTCCTACGAGCAGTACTTC.

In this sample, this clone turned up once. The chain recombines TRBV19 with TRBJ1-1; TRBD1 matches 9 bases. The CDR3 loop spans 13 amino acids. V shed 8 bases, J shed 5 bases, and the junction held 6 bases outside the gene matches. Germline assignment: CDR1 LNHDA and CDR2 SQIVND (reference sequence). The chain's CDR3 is CASVTGGSTEAFF. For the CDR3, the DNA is TGTGCCAGTGTTACAGGGGGCTCGACTGAAGCTTTCTTT.

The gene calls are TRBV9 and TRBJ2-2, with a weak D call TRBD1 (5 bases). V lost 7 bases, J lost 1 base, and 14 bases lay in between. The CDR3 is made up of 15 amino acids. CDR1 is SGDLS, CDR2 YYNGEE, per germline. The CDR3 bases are TGTGCCAGCGACGTTCTCGGACAGAACACCGGGGAGCTGTTTTTT. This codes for CASDVLGQNTGELFF.

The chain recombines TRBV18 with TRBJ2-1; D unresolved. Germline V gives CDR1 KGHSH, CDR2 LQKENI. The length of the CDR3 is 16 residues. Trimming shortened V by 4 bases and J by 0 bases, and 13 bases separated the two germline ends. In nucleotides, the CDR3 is TGTGCCAGCTCACAATCAGGTTTTAGCTCCTACAATGAGCAGTTCTTC. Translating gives CASSQSGFSSYNEQFF.

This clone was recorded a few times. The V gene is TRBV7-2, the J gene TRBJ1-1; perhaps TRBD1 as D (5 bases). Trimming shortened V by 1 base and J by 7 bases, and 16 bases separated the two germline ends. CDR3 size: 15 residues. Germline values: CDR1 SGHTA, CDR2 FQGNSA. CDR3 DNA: TGTGCCAGCAGCTTAGATAGTCGGCAGGGAAATGAAGCTTTCTTT. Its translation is CASSLDSRQGNEAFF.

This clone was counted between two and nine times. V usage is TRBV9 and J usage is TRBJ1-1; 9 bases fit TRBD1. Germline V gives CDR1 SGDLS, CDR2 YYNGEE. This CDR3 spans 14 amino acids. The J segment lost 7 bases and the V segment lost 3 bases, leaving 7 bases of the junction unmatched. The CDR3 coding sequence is TGTGCCAGCAGCGCCTCCGGGACAGGGCGTGAAGCTTTCTTT. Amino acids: CASSASGTGREAFF. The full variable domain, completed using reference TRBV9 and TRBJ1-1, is DSGVTQTPKHLITATGQRVTLRCSPRSGDLSVYWYQQSLDQGLQFLIQYYNGEERAKGNILERFSAQQFPDLHSELNLSSLELGDSALYFCASSASGTGREAFFGQGTRLTVV.

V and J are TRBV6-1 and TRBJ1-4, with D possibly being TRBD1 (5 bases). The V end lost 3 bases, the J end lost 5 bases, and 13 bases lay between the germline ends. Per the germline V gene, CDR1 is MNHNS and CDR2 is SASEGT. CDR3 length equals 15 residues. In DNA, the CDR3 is TGTGCCAGCAGTGACCCAGGGAGAGGCAATGAAAAACTGTTTTTT. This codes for CASSDPGRGNEKLFF.

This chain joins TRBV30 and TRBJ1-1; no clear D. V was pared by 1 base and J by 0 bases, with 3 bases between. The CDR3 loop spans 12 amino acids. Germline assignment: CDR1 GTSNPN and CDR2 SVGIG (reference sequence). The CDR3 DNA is TGTGCCTGGAGTGGGGTGAACACTGAAGCTTTCTTT. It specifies CAWSGVNTEAFF. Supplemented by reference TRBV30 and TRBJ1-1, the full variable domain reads SQTIHQWPATLVQPVGSPLSLECTVEGTSNPNLYWYRQAAGRGLQLLFYSVGIGQISSEVPQNLSASRPQDRQFILSSKKLLLSDSGFYLCAWSGVNTEAFFGQGTRLTVV.

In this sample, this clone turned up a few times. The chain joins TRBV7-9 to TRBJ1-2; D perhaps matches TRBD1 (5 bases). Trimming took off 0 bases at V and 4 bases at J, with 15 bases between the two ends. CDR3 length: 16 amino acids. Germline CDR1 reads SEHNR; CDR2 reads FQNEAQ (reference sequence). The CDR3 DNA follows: TGTGCCAGCAGCTTAGCGCTACAGGAGGCGTCCTATGGCTACACCTTC. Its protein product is CASSLALQEASYGYTF.

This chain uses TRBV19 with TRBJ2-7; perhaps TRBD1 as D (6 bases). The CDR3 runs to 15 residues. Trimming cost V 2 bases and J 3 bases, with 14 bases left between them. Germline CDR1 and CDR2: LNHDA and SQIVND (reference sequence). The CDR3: CASSISLVQGYEQYF. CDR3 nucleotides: TGTGCCAGTAGTATATCCTTGGTACAGGGCTACGAGCAGTACTTC.

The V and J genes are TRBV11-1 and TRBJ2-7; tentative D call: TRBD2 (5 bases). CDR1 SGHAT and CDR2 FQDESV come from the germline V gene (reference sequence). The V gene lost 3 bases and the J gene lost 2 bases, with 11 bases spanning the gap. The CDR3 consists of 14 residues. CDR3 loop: CASSFDGLPYEQYF. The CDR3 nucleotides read TGTGCCAGCAGCTTCGATGGACTCCCCTACGAGCAGTACTTC.

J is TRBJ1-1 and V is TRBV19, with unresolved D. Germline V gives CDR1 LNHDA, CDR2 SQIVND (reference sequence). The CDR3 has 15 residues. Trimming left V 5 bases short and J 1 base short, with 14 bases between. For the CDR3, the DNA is TGTGCCAGTAGTCCCGAAAAAACCTCGAACACTGAAGCTTTCTTT. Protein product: CASSPEKTSNTEAFF. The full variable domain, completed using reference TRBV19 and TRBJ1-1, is DGGITQSPKYLFRKEGQNVTLSCEQNLNHDAMYWYRQDPGQGLRLIYYSQIVNDFQKGDIAEGYSVSREKKESFPLTVTSAQKNPTAFYLCASSPEKTSNTEAFFGQGTRLTVV.

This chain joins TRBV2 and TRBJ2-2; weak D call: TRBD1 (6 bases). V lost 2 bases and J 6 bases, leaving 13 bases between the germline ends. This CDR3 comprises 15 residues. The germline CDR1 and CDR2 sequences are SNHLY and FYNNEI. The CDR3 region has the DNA TGTGCCAGCAGTGAACAGAACAGGGTGGCCGGGGAGCTGTTTTTT. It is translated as CASSEQNRVAGELFF. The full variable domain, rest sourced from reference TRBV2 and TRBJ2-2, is EPEVTQTPSHQVTQMGQEVILRCVPISNHLYFYWYRQILGQKVEFLVSFYNNEISEKSEIFDDQFSVERPDGSNFTLKIRSTKLEDSAMYFCASSEQNRVAGELFFGEGSRLTVL.

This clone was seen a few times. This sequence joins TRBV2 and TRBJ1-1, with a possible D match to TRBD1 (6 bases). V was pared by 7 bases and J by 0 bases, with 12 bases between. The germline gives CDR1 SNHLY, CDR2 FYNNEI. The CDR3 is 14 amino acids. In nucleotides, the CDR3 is TGTGCCAGCATAGACAGGTCGATGAACACTGAAGCTTTCTTT. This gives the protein CASIDRSMNTEAFF.

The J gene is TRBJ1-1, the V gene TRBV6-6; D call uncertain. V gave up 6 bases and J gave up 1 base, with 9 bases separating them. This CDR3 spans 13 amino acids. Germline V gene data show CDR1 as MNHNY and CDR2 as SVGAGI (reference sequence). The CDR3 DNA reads TGTGCCAGCAGCGCCGTTGAGAACACTGAAGCTTTCTTT. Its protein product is CASSAVENTEAFF.

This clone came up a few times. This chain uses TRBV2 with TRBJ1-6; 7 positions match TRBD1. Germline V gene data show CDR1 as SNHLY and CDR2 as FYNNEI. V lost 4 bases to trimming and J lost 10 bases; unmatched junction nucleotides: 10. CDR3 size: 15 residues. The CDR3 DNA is TGTGCCAGCAGTGTAAGGACAGGACATGGATCACCCCTCCACTTT. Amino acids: CASSVRTGHGSPLHF.

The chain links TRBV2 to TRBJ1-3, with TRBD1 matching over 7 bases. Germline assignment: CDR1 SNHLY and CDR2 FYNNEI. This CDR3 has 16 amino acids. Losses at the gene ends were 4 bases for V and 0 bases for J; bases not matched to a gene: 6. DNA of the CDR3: TGTGCCAGCAGTGGGGACAGTTCTCACTCTGGAAACACCATATATTTT. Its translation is CASSGDSSHSGNTIYF.

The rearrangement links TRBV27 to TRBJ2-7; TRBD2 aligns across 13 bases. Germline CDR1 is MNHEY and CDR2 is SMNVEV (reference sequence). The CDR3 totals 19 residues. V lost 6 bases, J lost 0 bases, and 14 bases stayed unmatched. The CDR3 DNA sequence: TGTGCCAGCAGCCTCTTCCGACTAGCGGGGGGAAAAAGCTCCTACGAGCAGTACTTC. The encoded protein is CASSLFRLAGGKSSYEQYF.